The 24 T cell receptor beta chains given below trace back to one sample, sequenced in a study of cytomegalovirus exposure and HLA in healthy donors (dated by TCRdb to about 2017). The library relied on the immunoSEQ multiplex PCR assay. The multiplex PCR relied on a mix of 60 forward primers for TCR Vbeta segments and 13 reverse primers for TCR Jbeta segments. TCRdb took this table from immuneACCESS and kept in-frame rearrangements with V and J called. Such tables lack part of the clones; where checked against another copy, unresolved V genes explain under half of the gap, and the rest is unexplained. In this sample the table shows roughly 240,000 clones, 82% of which occur a single time. The ten largest clones add up to 5.4% of the sample. Sequencing was performed on PBMCs. Receptors were obtained from a middle-aged woman in good health and CMV-seropositive.

This chain links TRBV30 with TRBJ1-4, with D possibly TRBD1 on 6 matching bases. The CDR3 sequence is 14 residues long. Germline V CDR1 and CDR2: GTSNPN, SVGIG (reference sequence). The V gene lost 0 bases and the J gene lost 8 bases, with 13 bases spanning the gap. The CDR3 DNA is TGTGCCTGGAGTGTAGGTCAGGGGACAGAAAAACTGTTTTTT. It specifies CAWSVGQGTEKLFF.

The rearrangement joins TRBV5-3 to TRBJ2-1; D possibly corresponds to TRBD1 (5 bases). TRBV5-3 is filed as an ORF, its function uncertain. This CDR3 is 9 amino acids long. Deletions cut 5 bases from V and 14 bases from J, with 8 bases between. The CDR3 nucleotides read TGTGCCAGAAGAAAAGGGGAGTTCTTC. Residues: CARRKGEFF.

The rearrangement uses TRBV19 and TRBJ2-5; D ambiguous. Germline values: CDR1 LNHDA, CDR2 SQIVND (reference sequence). V was cut by 3 bases and J by 5 bases, with 4 bases left in between. The CDR3 spans 11 residues. The chain's CDR3 is CASSIRETQYF. The CDR3 DNA reads TGTGCCAGTAGTATCCGGGAGACCCAGTACTTC.

The V call is TRBV4-3, the J call TRBJ1-1, with D unclear. Trimming pared 0 bases from V and 4 bases from J, leaving 12 bases between. The CDR3 covers 15 residues. Per the germline V gene, CDR1 is LGHNA and CDR2 is YSLEER. CDR3 in amino acids: CASSQDRGVGTEAFF. As DNA, the CDR3 is TGCGCCAGCAGCCAAGATCGAGGAGTAGGCACTGAAGCTTTCTTT.

This chain links TRBV5-1 with TRBJ2-1; possibly TRBD1 for D (5 bases). Trimming shortened V by 4 bases and J by 10 bases, and 18 bases separated the two germline ends. CDR1 and CDR2 from the germline V gene are SGHRS and YFSETQ. The CDR3 covers 14 residues. The CDR3 loop is CASSLQGSLEEQFF. CDR3 coding DNA: TGCGCCAGCAGCCTCCAGGGATCTCTCGAGGAGCAGTTCTTC.

The chain uses TRBV27 and TRBJ2-5, with 7 bases aligning to TRBD1. The germline V gene encodes CDR1 MNHEY and CDR2 SMNVEV (reference sequence). The CDR3 length is 14 residues. Trimming cost V 5 bases and J 5 bases; bases outside gene matches: 8. The CDR3: CASSPGQLWETQYF. DNA of the CDR3: TGTGCCAGCAGTCCGGGACAGTTGTGGGAGACCCAGTACTTC.

The rearrangement uses TRBV9 and TRBJ1-1; no firm D call. CDR1 is SGDLS, CDR2 YYNGEE, per germline. V was shortened by 2 bases and J by 0 bases, with 8 bases between the two germline ends. This CDR3 is 14 amino acids long. CDR3 in DNA: TGTGCCAGCAGCGTTAACACCCTGAACACTGAAGCTTTCTTT. Translating gives CASSVNTLNTEAFF.

The chain links TRBV19 to TRBJ2-5, with D unresolved. The germline gives CDR1 LNHDA, CDR2 SQIVND (reference sequence). V lost 0 bases and J lost 4, with 6 bases in between. This CDR3 region has 13 residues. CDR3 loop: CASSIDVRETQYF. The CDR3 DNA reads TGTGCCAGTAGTATAGACGTTCGAGAGACCCAGTACTTC.

Points on this clone: Germline and junction disagree at one end, which may indicate a read error. V gene TRBV7-9 combines with J gene TRBJ2-1, with D possibly TRBD2 on 6 matching bases. Germline CDR1 is SEHNR and CDR2 is FQNEAQ (reference sequence). This CDR3 is built from 15 residues. CDR3 sequence (DNA): TGTGCCAGCAGCTTAGTAGGGGACTCCAACAATGAGCAGTTCTTC. Translated, it gives CASSLVGDSNNEQFF.

The genes are TRBV30 and TRBJ2-5, with D possibly being TRBD1 (6 bases). Germline CDR1 and CDR2: GTSNPN and SVGIG (reference sequence). Between the trimmed V and J ends, which lost 7 bases and 4 bases, there was a span of 22 bases. The CDR3 spans 15 residues. The CDR3 nucleotides read TGTGCCTATACACACAGGGACGGAGAGGGAGAGACCCAGTACTTC. This translates into CAYTHRDGEGETQYF.

As to this clone: The junction departs from the called germline gene at one end, perhaps through a read error. The J gene is TRBJ2-7, the V gene TRBV7-9, with a weak D call TRBD1 (6 bases). The CDR3 contains 13 residues. CDR1 and CDR2 (germline): SEHNR, FQNEAQ (reference sequence). The CDR3 loop is CSSSLNRVGEQYF. In DNA form, the CDR3 reads TGTTCCAGCAGCTTAAACAGGGTAGGCGAGCAGTACTTC. Supplemented by reference TRBV7-9 and TRBJ2-7, the full variable domain reads DTGVSQNPRHKITKRGQNVTFRCDPISEHNRLYWYRQTLGQGPEFLTYFQNEAQLEKSRLLSDRFSAERPKGSFSTLEIQRTEQGDSAMYLCSSSLNRVGEQYFGPGTRLTVT.

The chain combines TRBV7-2 with TRBJ1-3; TRBD1 is a possible D gene (5 bases). V lost 0 bases, J lost 0 bases, and 9 bases lay in between. Germline CDR1 SGHTA, CDR2 FQGNSA. The CDR3 runs to 16 residues. CDR3 nucleotide sequence: TGTGCCAGCAGCTTAGCGGCAGGGATCTCTGGAAACACCATATATTTT. Its protein is CASSLAAGISGNTIYF.

The genes are TRBV23-1 and TRBJ1-5; TRBD1 might be the D (6 bases). TRBV23-1 qualifies as an ORF whose function is uncertain. Deletions cut 3 bases from V and 2 bases from J, with 23 bases between. The CDR3 loop spans 19 amino acids. The CDR3 DNA reads as TGCGCCAGCAGTCAGTCTCCCGGAAGGGGGGCGGGAGGCAATCAGCCCCAGCATTTT. This codes for CASSQSPGRGAGGNQPQHF.

The chain combines TRBV5-1 with TRBJ1-4; D uncertain. The CDR3 has 14 residues. Trimming left V 7 bases short and J 4 bases short, with 14 bases between. From germline, CDR1 is SGHRS and CDR2 YFSETQ. The CDR3 protein is CASRHGEGNEKLFF. CDR3 sequence (DNA): TGCGCCAGCCGGCACGGGGAGGGTAATGAAAAACTGTTTTTT.

This sequence joins TRBV27 and TRBJ2-2; 10 bases are a match to TRBD2. The CDR3 spans 17 residues. Per the germline V gene, CDR1 is MNHEY and CDR2 is SMNVEV (reference sequence). Trimming at V came to 3 bases and at J to 0 bases, leaving 4 bases not matched to a gene. The CDR3 protein is CASSFSSGRTNTGELFF. CDR3 nucleotide sequence: TGTGCCAGCAGTTTTAGTAGCGGGAGGACGAACACCGGGGAGCTGTTTTTT.

The chain uses TRBV7-2 and TRBJ1-1; D unclear. V was clipped by 5 bases and J by 6 bases, with 16 bases between them. Looked up from germline, CDR1 is SGHTA and CDR2 is FQGNSA. The CDR3 totals 14 residues. The CDR3 sequence: CASSLGRVIPEAFF. CDR3 nucleotides: TGTGCCAGCAGCCTCGGGAGGGTGATCCCTGAAGCTTTCTTT.

This chain connects TRBV28 to TRBJ1-4; the D gene is possibly TRBD1 (6 bases). Germline CDR1 and CDR2: MDHEN and SYDVKM. V dropped 2 bases and J dropped 5 bases, with 18 bases sitting between them. This CDR3 spans 17 amino acids. In nucleotides, the CDR3 is TGTGCCAGCAGTTTACAGGGGATGATCTCGATGAATGAAAAACTGTTTTTT. Amino acids: CASSLQGMISMNEKLFF.

The chain links TRBV13 to TRBJ1-1; no clear D. CDR3 length equals 11 residues. Per germline, CDR1 PRHDT and CDR2 FYEKMQ (reference sequence). The V and J ends lost 5 bases and 2 bases respectively, with 3 bases between them. CDR3: CASSLNTEAFF. The CDR3 nucleotides read TGTGCCAGCAGCCTAAACACTGAAGCTTTCTTT.

The chain recombines TRBV29-1 with TRBJ1-2; 11 bases line up with TRBD1. Germline V gene sequence: CDR1 SQVTM, CDR2 ANQGSEA. The CDR3 sequence is 14 residues long. With V trimmed by 3 bases and J by 5 bases, 5 bases remained unmatched. CDR3 DNA sequence: TGCAGCGTTGAGTTAGGACAGGGGGCTTATGGCTACACCTTC. It yields the protein CSVELGQGAYGYTF.

The chain combines TRBV28 with TRBJ1-3, with TRBD1 as a possible D gene (5 bases). The CDR3 totals 15 residues. V lost 8 bases, J lost 0 bases, and 14 bases lay in between. Germline V gene lookup returns CDR1 MDHEN and CDR2 SYDVKM. The CDR3, as DNA: TGTGCCAGCCGCGGGGGGTCTTCCTCTGGAAACACCATATATTTT. Translating it yields CASRGGSSSGNTIYF.

About this clone itself: Distinct nucleotide sequences in the sample also encode this CDR3. The V call is TRBV6-6, the J call TRBJ2-3; 8 bases are a match to TRBD1. Germline V CDR1 and CDR2: MNHNY, SVGAGI (reference sequence). The CDR3 has 15 residues. After removal of 6 bases from V and 2 bases from J, the junction contained 7 bases not matched to a gene. CDR3: CASSPRTGTTDTQYF. The CDR3 DNA follows: TGTGCCAGCAGCCCCCGGACAGGGACCACAGATACGCAGTATTTT.

The V and J genes are TRBV21-1 and TRBJ2-3; the table's D call, TRBD1, has no DNA check behind it. TRBV21-1 is labeled a pseudogene. This CDR3 comprises 16 residues. The CDR3 DNA reads TGTGCCAGCAGCAAACCAAGTGAACTCCTGGGCGATACGCAGTATTTT. As protein: CASSKPSELLGDTQYF.

The chain combines TRBV18 with TRBJ2-3; 9 nucleotides align to TRBD2. Germline CDR1 and CDR2: KGHSH and LQKENI. Losses at the gene ends were 0 bases for V and 2 bases for J; bases not matched to a gene: 3. The CDR3 has 16 amino acids. As DNA, the CDR3 is TGTGCCAGCTCACCACCAGTAGCGGGAGTCACAGATACGCAGTATTTT. It yields the protein CASSPPVAGVTDTQYF.

The V and J genes are TRBV27 and TRBJ1-2, with TRBD1 matching 12 bases. This CDR3 has 17 residues. Germline values: CDR1 MNHEY, CDR2 SMNVEV (reference sequence). J was trimmed by 1 base and V by 6 bases; bases with no gene match: 9. In DNA form, the CDR3 reads TGTGCCAGCAGACGAGGGACAGGGGGCGTAGGTAACTATGGCTACACCTTC. Protein product: CASRRGTGGVGNYGYTF.